This T cell receptor beta chain was identified in a study of T cell responses to AZD1222 COVID-19 vaccine (dated by TCRdb to the early 2020s). Looking at the study overall: TCR sequencing was performed for about 250 trial participants, of whom about 200 were given two doses of AZD1222 and some 26 were given two doses of MenACWY control vaccine. Trial participants were enrolled by age into subgroups of 18-55, 56-69 and 70-plus years, and around 150, 28 and 57 TCR-sequenced participants, respectively, were included in these subgroups.

The investigation overall reported the following: Because no samples from the day 14 peak response were available, repertoires could be characterized only after the peak T cell response. Conclusions about previously exposed vaccinees are limited because only six or seven AZD1222 recipients were SARS-CoV-2 seropositive at baseline. Most participants were white British and females outnumbered males, and the authors suggested that clonal diversity may have been underestimated. Nearly half of unique spike-specific TCRs reportedly recognized epitopes outside regions mutated in the B.1.351 and B.1.1.7 variants. In the small 56-69-year group, the increase in depth fell short of significance, most likely because of low power. The vaccine-associated CD4 TCRs covered the entire spike protein, and the dominant responses fell in regions 160-218 and 743-854. After two AZD1222 doses, both the breadth and the depth of spike-specific TCRs were significantly higher than at day 0 and than in MenACWY recipients.

Details on this clone: Its antigen is still unknown. Qualities for individual bases were not recorded, and no much larger clone is one base off.

Read against the paper, the sample's time point label means: about 28 days (+/-7) after the second vaccine dose. AZD1222 recipients whose second dose came at about 4 weeks and those whose second dose came at about 12 weeks were combined into one group, since spike-specific TCR depth and breadth did not differ between the two schedules. Samples from vaccinated people were obtained from the UK trials COV001 and COV002, which included a single-blind randomized controlled phase 2/3 trial of AZD1222 (ChAdOx1 nCoV-19) in healthy adults. For TCRbeta chain sequencing, PBMC samples were collected from trial participants at day 0 and at day 28 after the second dose. The CDR3 regions of human TCRbeta chains were analyzed by immunosequencing. The authors processed their data as follows. Repertoire TCRs were matched against a reference library of SARS-CoV-2-specific TCRs generated with the MIRA antigen-specificity platform. Breadth meant the fraction of unique TCRs that were SARS-CoV-2-associated, whereas depth meant the fraction of total T cells that were SARS-CoV-2-associated. Each spike-specific TCR was assigned to its reactive spike region and to a CD4 or CD8 class using the MIRA data. Log10-transformed breadth and depth values were compared by one-way ANOVA with Sidak's multiple comparisons tests. TCRdb obtained this table from immuneACCESS and retained in-frame rearrangements with V and J assigned. These tables miss some clones; where compared with another copy, unresolved V genes account for less than half of the shortfall, and the remainder is unexplained. V and J calls and clone size follow that table, whereas D and trimming were derived from the DNA. Counted in this sample were about 120,000 clones; roughly 91% of them appeared once. 4.5% to 6% of the sample goes to the ten largest clones.

Sequences SQVTM (CDR1) and ANQGSEA (CDR2) are obtained from the germline V gene. Trimming removed 7 bases from V and 1 base from J; the gene matches leave 5 bases unexplained. Including cysteine and phenylalanine, the CDR3 has 13 amino acids. Left in the record is the CDR3 DNA by itself, 39 bases read in frame from the first base. The sequence came from an adult who received the AZD1222 COVID-19 vaccine. The chain joins TRBV29-1 to TRBJ2-7; TRBD1 lines up with 9 middle nucleotides. The material sequenced was peripheral blood, taken 28 days after the second AZD1222 dose. In nucleotide form, the sequence is TGCAGCGCTGGGGGACAGGGTTCCTACGAGCAGTACTTC. Translated, this gives CSAGGQGSYEQYF.